This paragraph reports one T cell receptor beta chain. As yet, its antigen is unknown. Produced via immunoSEQ multiplex PCR; TCRdb's table is partial and in-frame only. The sample comprises 150,000 or so clones, around four fifths of which are singletons, and roughly 4% rests with the top ten. This entry is derived from a study of T cell responses to AZD1222 COVID-19 vaccine. Study findings and constraints: Nearly half of unique spike-specific TCRs reportedly avoided B.1.351 and B.1.1.7 mutated regions. Donor demographics were predominantly white British with a female majority; clonal diversity may be underestimated. Baseline seropositives among AZD1222 recipients totaled only 5 to 7.

The germline gives CDR1 SGHTA, CDR2 FQGNSA. V trimming: 3 bases; J trimming: 7 bases; junction bases outside the gene matches: 5. The CDR3 loop spans 14 amino acids. The source is an adult in good health. Source: peripheral blood, taken on day 0 of MenACWY control vaccination. The chain is built from TRBV7-2 and TRBJ1-4; 7 nucleotides align to TRBD1. CDR3 sequence reads: CASSLVGQFEKLFF. DNA of the CDR3: TGTGCCAGCAGCTTGGTGGGACAGTTTGAAAAACTGTTTTTT.